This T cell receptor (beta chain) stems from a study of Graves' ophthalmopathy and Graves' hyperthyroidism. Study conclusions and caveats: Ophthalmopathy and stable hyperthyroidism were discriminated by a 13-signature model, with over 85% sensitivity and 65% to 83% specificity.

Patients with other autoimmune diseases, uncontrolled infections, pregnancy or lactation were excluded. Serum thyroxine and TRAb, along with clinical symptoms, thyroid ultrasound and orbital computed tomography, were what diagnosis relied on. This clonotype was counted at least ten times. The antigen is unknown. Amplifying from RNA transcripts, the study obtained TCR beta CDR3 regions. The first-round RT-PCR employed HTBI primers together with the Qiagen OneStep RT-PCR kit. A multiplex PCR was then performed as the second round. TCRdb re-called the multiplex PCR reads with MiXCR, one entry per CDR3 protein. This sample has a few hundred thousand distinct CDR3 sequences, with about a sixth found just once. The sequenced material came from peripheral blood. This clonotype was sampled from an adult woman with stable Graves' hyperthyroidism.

CDR3 sequence (DNA): TGTGCTAGTGGTTTGGTTCAGGGGGCGCTTACTGAAGCTTTCTTT. This codes for CASGLVQGALTEAFF. V gene TRBV12-5 combines with J gene TRBJ1-1; 8 bases line up with TRBD1. This CDR3 contains 15 residues. Germline V CDR1 and CDR2: LGHNT, FRNRAP. The V gene end was trimmed by 0 bases and the J gene end by 5 bases; junction bases not matched to a gene: 5.